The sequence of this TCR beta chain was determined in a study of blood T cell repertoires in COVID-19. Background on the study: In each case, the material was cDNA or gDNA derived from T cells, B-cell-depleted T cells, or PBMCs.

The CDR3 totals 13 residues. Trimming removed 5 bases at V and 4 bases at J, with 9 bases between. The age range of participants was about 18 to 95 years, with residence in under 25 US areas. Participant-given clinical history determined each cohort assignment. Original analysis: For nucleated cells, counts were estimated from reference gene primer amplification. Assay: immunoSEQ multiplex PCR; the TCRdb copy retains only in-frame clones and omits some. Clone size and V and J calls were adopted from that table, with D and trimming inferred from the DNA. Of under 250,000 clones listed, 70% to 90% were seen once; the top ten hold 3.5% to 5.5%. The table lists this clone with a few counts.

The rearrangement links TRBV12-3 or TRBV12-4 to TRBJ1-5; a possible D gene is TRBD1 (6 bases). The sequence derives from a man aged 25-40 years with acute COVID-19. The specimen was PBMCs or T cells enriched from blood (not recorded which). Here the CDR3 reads CASSPQGNQPQHF. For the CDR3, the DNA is TGTGCCAGCAGTCCACAGGGAAATCAGCCCCAGCATTTT.